The entry that follows covers one TCR beta chain sequence. The antigen is undetermined. This CDR3 region has 18 residues. Trimming stripped 5 bases from V and 2 bases from J, with 23 bases between. Germline assignment: CDR1 MNHEY and CDR2 SMNVEV (reference sequence). This specimen comes from a study of Tregs in tolerant kidney transplant recipients. Whole-study findings and limits: Few patients were studied, so findings need validation in larger groups.

CD4+CD25+CD127- Tregs, CD4+CD25- non-Tregs, CD4 and CD8 cells were sorted. Clones were read by immunoSEQ multiplex PCR, and TCRdb kept only the in-frame ones, dropping some. The table records tens of thousands of clones, 93% of them present only once. V gene TRBV27 combines with J gene TRBJ2-3; TRBD2 might be the D (5 bases). This specimen consisted of CD4+ T cells from blood, obtained before the transplant. The receptor was isolated from a human donor who received a combined kidney and bone marrow transplant. CDR3 DNA: TGTGCCAGCAGTCCCCGCGGAGGTTCACTCACACTCACAGATACGCAGTATTTT. It translates to CASSPRGGSLTLTDTQYF.